Ten or more counts support the clone carrying this T cell receptor (beta chain). Antigen unknown. The sample comes from a study of T cell clonality in common variable immunodeficiency. Study-level points and caveats: TCRbeta clonality was increased in CVID versus healthy controls. In common variable immunodeficiency, TCR beta chains reportedly carried fewer deletions and N-nucleotide insertions. Authors noted CVID clonality's cause needs subpopulation repertoire sequencing.

CVID and control samples used equivalent genomic DNA input. Produced via immunoSEQ multiplex PCR; TCRdb's table is partial and in-frame only. The specimen has about 60,000 clones, none found just once. This sequence was found in a person aged 18 to 75 in good health. Input material: peripheral blood mononuclear cells.

CDR3 sequence: CASNSPGIGYTF. CDR3 DNA (partial): TGTGCCAGCAACTCCCCGGGGATTGGC. V is TRBV7-8 and J is TRBJ1-2; D unresolved. Read data end 3 residues before the CDR3 end; the end is taken from the germline J gene. This CDR3 is 12 amino acids long. The germline V gene encodes CDR1 SGHVS and CDR2 FQNEAQ. Trimming removed 7 bases at V and 7 bases at J, with 13 bases between.